The entry below describes one T cell receptor (beta chain). Using immunoSEQ multiplex PCR, the repertoire was profiled, and TCRdb retains in-frame clones only, with some absent. The sample has some 15,000 clones; approximately 87% are singletons. The data derive from a study of radiotherapy plus CTLA-4 blockade in lung cancer. The length of the CDR3 is 17 residues. The J segment lost 11 bases and the V segment lost 0 bases, leaving 14 bases of the junction unmatched. Germline V gene lookup returns CDR1 MGHRA and CDR2 YSYEKL. This TCR was recovered from a human donor with non-small cell lung cancer that progressed on radiotherapy plus ipilimumab. Some clones in this sample may be carry-over from other donors' samples. The sequenced sample was peripheral blood, obtained from a patient treated with radiotherapy plus ipilimumab. The chain carries TRBV4-1 and TRBJ1-1; the match to TRBD1 covers 11 bases. As DNA, the CDR3 is TGCGCCAGCAGCCAAGAGCTTTGGACAGGGGGCCTTACCGGGGCTTTCTTT. This gives the protein CASSQELWTGGLTGAFF.